This TCR beta chain was recovered during a study of T cell responses to AZD1222 COVID-19 vaccine. Findings and caveats of the study: Reportedly, nearly half of unique spike TCRs recognized epitopes outside B.1.351/B.1.1.7 mutations. Among the donors, most were white British and more were female, and clonal diversity was possibly underestimated. At baseline, just a handful of AZD1222 recipients tested seropositive. Spike-specific TCR breadth and depth rose after two AZD1222 doses.

V shed 8 bases and J shed 0 bases, with 13 bases lying between them. Germline CDR1 reads MNHEY; CDR2 reads SVGAGI. This CDR3 is 14 amino acids long. Clones were sequenced by immunoSEQ multiplex PCR, and TCRdb holds only the in-frame ones, with some missing. The sample consists of 150,000 to 190,000 clones, more than 85% of them appearing once. Points on this clone: Its specificity is not known.

The V call is TRBV6-5, the J call TRBJ1-2; D is unclear. The sample was peripheral blood, taken after recovery from COVID-19. This sequence originates from an adult who had recovered from COVID-19. CDR3 in amino acids: CASLTGAPNYGYTF. The CDR3 DNA follows: TGTGCCAGCCTCACGGGCGCTCCTAACTATGGCTACACCTTC.